This TCR beta chain is from a study of blood T cell repertoires in COVID-19 (dated by TCRdb to 2019 to 2021). Study-level background: Samples covering the acute and convalescent phases of COVID-19 were provided by collaborators in the United States, Italy and Spain. The material from the prospective study consisted of cDNA or gDNA derived from T cells, B-cell-depleted T cells, or PBMCs. The dataset comprised deeply sampled blood TCRbeta repertoires from subjects exposed to, actively infected with, or recovered from COVID-19. The repertoires were made available in a free public database intended to serve as a resource for research on the immune response to SARS-CoV-2. The samples were drawn from the first 160 participants of the ongoing ImmuneRACE study and from 1,254 subjects provided by 6 global collaborators. Sample metadata almost always included a de-identified subject ID, COVID-19 status, age in years and sex. Where available, HLA class I and class II types were taken from metadata supplied by the sample provider and were not determined by assay-based typing. The paper's findings and limits, for the study overall: The quantity of clinical and demographic metadata differed by source and by participant and was supplied without curation.

As concerns this clone: This receptor's antigen is unknown. Base qualities are not provided; no much larger clone lies one nucleotide away.

The junction shows trimming of 2 bases on V and 7 bases on J, plus 15 bases between the germline ends. Its CDR3 holds 15 amino acids, cysteine through phenylalanine. Here the CDR3 DNA is all that survives: 45 bases in frame from base 1. According to the germline V gene, CDR1 reads MDHEN and CDR2 reads SYDVKM. TCRbeta CDR3 regions were amplified from genomic DNA by means of the immunoSEQ Assay, a bias-controlled multiplex PCR. The authors processed their data as follows. Nucleated cell counts per sample were estimated from amplification of reference gene primers within the assay. To quantify the absolute abundance of each unique TCRbeta CDR3 rearrangement, sequence reads were collapsed and filtered. For each sample, productive Simpson clonality was calculated as the square root of Simpson's diversity index over productive rearrangements. The immuneACCESS repertoire file appears here via TCRdb, limited to in-frame rearrangements. These files lack a portion of the clones; in checked studies, under half of the deficit traces to unresolved V genes, and the cause of the others is not known. V, J and clone size reflect that table, while D and trimming were determined from the DNA. This sample gives approximately 260,000 clones in total; roughly 80% of them show up just once. More than 8% of the sample is held by the ten biggest clonotypes.

Each collaborating institution followed its own protocols to collect whole blood in K2EDTA tubes. Collaborator samples were shipped for TCRbeta analysis as frozen whole blood, isolated PBMCs, or DNA extracted from either sample type. Rearrangement joined TRBV28 to TRBJ1-5; no confident D gene assignment can be made. The TCR originated in a woman older than 75 with acute or convalescent COVID-19. Material for sequencing was peripheral blood. The base sequence is TGTGCCAGCAGTTTAACTGGGAGGGTGCTACAGCCCCAGCATTTT. Translated, it gives CASSLTGRVLQPQHF.